A selection of T cell receptor beta chains follows, all from one sample in a study of blood T cell repertoires in COVID-19. The table came from immunoSEQ multiplex PCR; TCRdb's copy has only in-frame clones and leaves some out. The sample records a few hundred thousand clones, roughly nine tenths being singletons. The specimen was PBMCs or T cells enriched from blood (not recorded which). The receptors derive from a man aged 18 to 29 who had recovered from COVID-19. CDR3s include the opening cysteine and the closing phenylalanine or tryptophan. The order of the fields is J gene, D gene, clone size, V gene, CDR3 DNA, CDR3 protein. D genes are given only for firm matches. Some rows have no size entry. The others give once, few or many, or a class for an expanded clone.

TRBJ2-1	NA	NA	TRBV19	TGTGCCAGTACAGGCTACAATGAGCAGTTCTTC	CASTGYNEQFF
TRBJ2-1	NA	NA	TRBV9	TGTGCCAGCAGCGTAGATGGGCTTTCAATGGAGCAGTTCTTC	CASSVDGLSMEQFF
TRBJ1-1	TRBD1	NA	TRBV29-1	TGCAGCGTGACAGGGGGCAACACTGAAGCTTTCTTT	CSVTGGNTEAFF
TRBJ1-2	NA	NA	TRBV19	TGTGCCAGTAGTATAGATTGGCCAGGAACCTATGGCTACACCTTC	CASSIDWPGTYGYTF
TRBJ1-1	NA	NA	TRBV28	TGTGCCAGCAGTGGGCCCATGAACACTGAAGCTTTCTTT	CASSGPMNTEAFF
TRBJ1-5	NA	NA	TRBV15	TGTGCCACCAGCAACAGGTTGGGTCAGCCCCAGCATTTT	CATSNRLGQPQHF
TRBJ1-2	NA	NA	TRBV4-1	TGCGCCAGCAGCCACCCTCCCCCCGTCGTTGGCAACTATGGCTACACCTTC	CASSHPPPVVGNYGYTF
TRBJ2-1	TRBD2	NA	TRBV10-1	TGCGCCAGCCTGATACAGAGACTAGCGGTGGTCCAGAGGTCCTACAATGAGCAGTTCTTC	CASLIQRLAVVQRSYNEQFF
TRBJ2-1	NA	NA	TRBV5-5	TGTGCCAGCAGCCCCCCATATAGCTCCTACAATGAGCAGTTCTTC	CASSPPYSSYNEQFF
TRBJ2-6	TRBD1	NA	TRBV7-9	TGTGCCAGCAGCTACATGACAGGGGGCTTTGGGGCCAACGTCCTGACTTTC	CASSYMTGGFGANVLTF
TRBJ1-2	NA	NA	TRBV7-2	TGTGCCAGCAGCTTAGATTCAGGGGCCTATGGCTACACCTTC	CASSLDSGAYGYTF
TRBJ1-2	NA	NA	TRBV3-1/TRBV3-2	TGTGCCAGCAGCCAAGATGGAGCAGATGGCTACACCTTC	CASSQDGADGYTF
TRBJ1-3	NA	NA	TRBV2	TGTGCCAGCAGTGTCCAGCAGGGATCTGGAAACACCATATATTTT	CASSVQQGSGNTIYF
TRBJ1-1	NA	NA	TRBV10-3	TGTGCCATCAAGGAGGGGAACACTGAAGCTTTCTTT	CAIKEGNTEAFF
TRBJ1-4	NA	NA	TRBV4-1	TGCGCCAGCAGCCAAGATTCTCGGGGGTGGGAAAAACTGTTTTTT	CASSQDSRGWEKLFF
TRBJ2-4	NA	NA	TRBV6-5	TGTGCCAGCAGGAGCCAGGGGAACAAAAACATTCAGTACTTC	CASRSQGNKNIQYF
TRBJ2-7	NA	NA	TRBV11-2	TGTGCCAGCAGCTTTACGGGATCCGAGCAGTACTTC	CASSFTGSEQYF
TRBJ2-1	TRBD1	NA	TRBV7-3	TGTGCCAGCAGCCGAGACAGGGGACGGAATGAGCAGTTCTTC	CASSRDRGRNEQFF
TRBJ1-2	NA	NA	TRBV19	TGTGCCAGTAGACAGACTACACCCTATGGCTACACCTTC	CASRQTTPYGYTF
TRBJ1-4	TRBD1	NA	TRBV18	TGTGCCAGCTCCACACTTCCGACAGGGAATAATGAAAAACTGTTTTTT	CASSTLPTGNNEKLFF
TRBJ2-3	NA	once	TRBV6-2/TRBV6-3	TGTGCCAGCAGTTACTCCGACAGCCTGATCTTGAATACGCAGTATTTT	CASSYSDSLILNTQYF
TRBJ1-1	NA	NA	TRBV11-2	TGTGCCAGCGGCCGTACGAACACTGAAGCTTTCTTT	CASGRTNTEAFF
TRBJ1-4	NA	NA	TRBV28	TGTGCCAGCGATCGGCGGGTAGGGGAAAAACTGTTTTTT	CASDRRVGEKLFF
TRBJ1-4	NA	NA	TRBV2	TGTGCCAGCAGTGAACAGGGAACTAATGAAAAACTGTTTTTT	CASSEQGTNEKLFF
TRBJ2-7	TRBD1	NA	TRBV7-2	TGTGCCAGCAGCTCCACAGGGGGCTCCTACGAGCAGTACTTC	CASSSTGGSYEQYF
TRBJ1-2	TRBD1	NA	TRBV5-1	TGCGCCAGCAGCTCAACAGGGGACTATGGCTACACCTTC	CASSSTGDYGYTF
TRBJ1-1	TRBD1	NA	TRBV28	TGTGCCAGCAGTTCGACTGACAGGGCGAACACTGAAGCTTTCTTT	CASSSTDRANTEAFF
TRBJ1-5	NA	NA	TRBV19	TGTGCCAGTAGTATACGGCAGGGGACTCAGCCCCAGCATTTT	CASSIRQGTQPQHF
TRBJ1-2	TRBD1	once	TRBV6-5	TGTGCCAGCAGCTTACCGGGACAGGGGTCGGAGGGCTACACCTTC	CASSLPGQGSEGYTF
TRBJ1-4	NA	NA	TRBV6-5	TGTGCCAGCAGTTACTCGGGGGCGCCGGAAAAACTGTTTTTT	CASSYSGAPEKLFF
TRBJ2-1	TRBD2	NA	TRBV5-1	TGCGCCAGCAGCTTGGGTTTGGCGGGGGGGTACAATGAGCAGTTCTTC	CASSLGLAGGYNEQFF
TRBJ1-2	NA	NA	TRBV9	TGTGCCAGCAGCGTAGGGACGGCGGGGGGCTACACCTTC	CASSVGTAGGYTF
TRBJ1-4	TRBD1	few	TRBV15	TGTGCCACCAGCAGGGGCGGACAGGAGCTTAATGAAAAACTGTTTTTT	CATSRGGQELNEKLFF
TRBJ1-2	NA	NA	TRBV19	TGTGCCAGTAGTATAGTTCCTGGGAGTGGCTACACCTTC	CASSIVPGSGYTF
TRBJ1-1	NA	NA	TRBV19	TGTGCCAGTAGTCCCAGTGGGGGCTACGATGAAGCTTTCTTT	CASSPSGGYDEAFF
TRBJ1-2	NA	NA	TRBV15	TGTGCCACCAGCAGAGCGGCAGAGACAAACTATGGCTACACCTTC	CATSRAAETNYGYTF
TRBJ1-2	NA	NA	TRBV29-1	TGCAGCGTTAGCCCGACCGGGACAAACTATGGCTACACCTTC	CSVSPTGTNYGYTF
TRBJ1-5	TRBD1	NA	TRBV19	TGTGCCAGTAGACCCTTCCCCGGGGACAGGGATCAGCCCCAGCATTTT	CASRPFPGDRDQPQHF
TRBJ2-7	TRBD1	NA	TRBV19	TGTGCCAGTAGGACAGGGGAGGTGGGCTACGAGCAGTACTTC	CASRTGEVGYEQYF
TRBJ1-3	TRBD1	NA	TRBV10-3	TGTGCCATCAGTGAAGGCAGGGGGCCTACTGGAAACACCATATATTTT	CAISEGRGPTGNTIYF